The entry below gives a single T cell receptor (beta chain) sequence along with its context. As yet, its antigen is unknown. TCRdb called the PCR reads again in MiXCR, with one record for every CDR3 protein. Altogether about 640,000 distinct CDR3 sequences are present, approximately 20% being singletons, with the ten largest covering roughly 0.9%. The data stem from a study of molecular identifiers for immune sequencing clone quantification. General study results and limits: Clonotypes topping 20 RNA copies carried over 97% of effector molecules but under 1% of naive ones.

The CDR3 totals 13 residues. V lost 0 bases, J lost 6 bases, and 5 bases stayed unmatched. The germline gives CDR1 GTSNPN, CDR2 SVGIG (reference sequence). This sequence originates from a human donor in good health. Some libraries in this study had Jurkat cell RNA spiked in. The sequenced sample consisted of naive CD8+ T cells from blood, with Jurkat cell RNA spiked in. Documented subset: FACS-sorted CD8+CD4-CCR7+CD45RA+ naive T cells. The rearrangement joins TRBV30 to TRBJ2-7; 7 bases agree with TRBD2. This CDR3 reads CAWSVIAGIEQYF. CDR3 coding DNA: TGTGCCTGGAGTGTAATAGCGGGTATCGAGCAGTACTTC.